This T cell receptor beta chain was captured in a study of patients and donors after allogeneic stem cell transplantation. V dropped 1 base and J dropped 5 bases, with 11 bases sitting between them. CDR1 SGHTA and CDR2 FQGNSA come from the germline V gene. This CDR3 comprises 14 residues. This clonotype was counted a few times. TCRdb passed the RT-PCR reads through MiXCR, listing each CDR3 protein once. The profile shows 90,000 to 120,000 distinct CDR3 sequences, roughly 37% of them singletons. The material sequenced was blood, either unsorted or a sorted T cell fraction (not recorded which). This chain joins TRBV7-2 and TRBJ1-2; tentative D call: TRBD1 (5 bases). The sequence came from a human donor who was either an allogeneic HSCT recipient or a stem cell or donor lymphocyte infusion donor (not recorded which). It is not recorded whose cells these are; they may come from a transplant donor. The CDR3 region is CASSLVGRTYGYTF. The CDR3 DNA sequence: TGTGCCAGCAGCTTAGTGGGACGGACTTATGGCTACACCTTC.